This T cell receptor (beta chain) was found in a study of radiation and T cells in renal cell carcinoma. Time point specified: baseline pretreatment blood. Treatment specified: 15 Gy SBRT to primary tumor, nephrectomy 4 weeks later. Blood was sampled at baseline, 2 weeks and 4 weeks after SBRT. This table comes from immunoSEQ multiplex PCR, and its TCRdb copy is limited to in-frame clones, with some not included. The repertoire holds around 140,000 clones, with 75% to 90% as singletons. This CDR3 spans 15 amino acids. Germline V lookup: CDR1 SGHKS, CDR2 YYEKEE (reference sequence). V lost 2 bases to trimming and J lost 5 bases; unmatched junction nucleotides: 8. In the case of this clone: What it binds is unknown.

Study-level findings and limits: Without pretreatment biopsies, baseline tumor clonotype presence was undetermined. Top tumor clonotypes rose in blood 2 weeks post-radiation, then contracted.

This chain connects TRBV5-5 to TRBJ1-2; 8 nucleotides align to TRBD1. This TCR was recovered from a woman aged 45-59 years with renal cell carcinoma. This specimen consisted of blood, obtained from a patient whose treatment included radiotherapy and nephrectomy. This chain's CDR3 is CASSLSGTGLYGYTF. CDR3 bases: TGTGCCAGCAGCTTAAGCGGGACAGGCCTTTATGGCTACACCTTC.